These T cell receptor beta chains were read from a single sample in a study of beta chain features in type 1 diabetes. This table comes from immunoSEQ multiplex PCR, and its TCRdb copy is limited to in-frame clones, with some not included. The sample lists 25,000 to 30,000 clones, 45% to 65% occurring once. The sample consisted of Tregs from blood. All receptors come from a woman between 18 and 29 years old with type 1 diabetes. Both conserved end residues are part of each CDR3. D genes are given only for firm matches. Size is stated for part of the rows, as once, few or many counts, or as a class when the clone is expanded.

D | J | V | size | CDR3 | DNA
TRBD2 | TRBJ2-1 | TRBV7-2 | - | CASSLVSGGANEQFF | TGTGCCAGCAGCTTAGTGAGCGGGGGGGCCAATGAGCAGTTCTTC
- | TRBJ2-4 | TRBV2 | - | CASSEGARGNIQYF | TGTGCCAGCAGTGAAGGGGCGCGAGGGAACATTCAGTACTTC
TRBD2 | TRBJ2-1 | TRBV28 | once | CASSSGGRSREQFF | TGTGCCAGCAGTTCGGGCGGGAGATCACGAGAGCAGTTCTTC
- | TRBJ2-2 | TRBV5-1 | - | CASRLAQNTGELFF | TGCGCCAGCAGACTAGCTCAGAACACCGGGGAGCTGTTTTTT
TRBD2 | TRBJ2-1 | TRBV7-2 | - | CATGTSGTTGDEQFF | TGTGCCACTGGGACTAGCGGGACCACCGGGGATGAGCAGTTCTTC
TRBD1 | TRBJ1-6 | TRBV6-5 | - | CASSYSAGQGGSPLHF | TGTGCCAGCAGTTACTCGGCCGGACAGGGTGGTTCACCCCTCCACTTT
- | TRBJ2-7 | TRBV11-2 | once | CASSRTGGSIYEQYF | TGTGCCAGCAGCCGTACAGGAGGGTCGATCTACGAGCAGTACTTC
TRBD1 | TRBJ1-1 | TRBV5-1 | few | CASRQGSDTEAFF | TGCGCCAGTAGACAGGGATCCGACACTGAAGCTTTCTTT
TRBD1 | TRBJ2-5 | TRBV5-1 | - | CASSTGQGTQETQYF | TGCGCCAGCAGCACGGGACAGGGCACCCAAGAGACCCAGTACTTC
- | TRBJ2-6 | TRBV2 | few | CASTASGANVLTF | TGTGCCAGTACAGCCTCTGGGGCCAACGTCCTGACTTTC
- | TRBJ1-5 | TRBV7-2 | - | CASSLGSGVNQPQHF | TGTGCCAGCAGCTTAGGCTCAGGGGTCAATCAGCCCCAGCATTTT